The 10 T cell receptor beta chains presented below share a single source sample, sequenced in a study of blood T cells in healthy people across ages. A second about 7 to 11 cycle PCR used barcoded and J-beta primers. TCRdb fed the 5' RACE reads into MiXCR, producing one record per CDR3 protein. This sample has 650,000 to 700,000 distinct CDR3 sequences, with approximately 52% found just once. The sequencing input was blood. These receptors all come from a woman older than 75 in good health.

This clonotype turned up a few times. V usage is TRBV7-3 and J usage is TRBJ1-4; 11 bases line up with TRBD1. Germline V lookup: CDR1 SGHTA, CDR2 FQGTGA. CDR3 length: 16 amino acids. The ends lost 4 bases at V and 8 bases at J; junction bases unmatched: 9. CDR3 in DNA: TGTGCCAGCAGCTCGGACAGGGGGCTGGATGGCGAAAAACTGTTTTTT. It yields the protein CASSSDRGLDGEKLFF.

This chain links TRBV5-1 with TRBJ2-2, with D maybe TRBD1 (5 bases). This CDR3 is built from 14 residues. V shed 3 bases and J shed 4 bases, with 10 bases lying between them. In germline, CDR1 is SGHRS, CDR2 YFSETQ. This CDR3 is CASSYLTGTGELFF. CDR3 bases: TGCGCCAGCAGCTACCTTACAGGCACCGGGGAGCTGTTTTTT.

This clonotype has a handful of counts. The chain carries TRBV9 and TRBJ1-1; D may be TRBD1 (5 bases). CDR1 is SGDLS, CDR2 YYNGEE, per germline. The CDR3 is 15 amino acids. V gave up 4 bases and J gave up 1 base, with 14 bases separating them. In nucleotides, the CDR3 is TGTGCCAGCAGCCCCCGCGACAGACCGAACACTGAAGCTTTCTTT. Amino acid sequence: CASSPRDRPNTEAFF. The variable domain in full, completed from reference TRBV9 and TRBJ1-1, reads DSGVTQTPKHLITATGQRVTLRCSPRSGDLSVYWYQQSLDQGLQFLIQYYNGEERAKGNILERFSAQQFPDLHSELNLSSLELGDSALYFCASSPRDRPNTEAFFGQGTRLTVV.

The gene calls are TRBV27 and TRBJ1-2; TRBD1 agrees at 12 bases. Germline CDR1 MNHEY, CDR2 SMNVEV (reference sequence). The CDR3 covers 16 residues. With 4 bases clipped from V and 5 bases from J, the junction kept 8 bases outside the gene matches. CDR3 in amino acids: CASSWSGQGARYGYTF. CDR3 coding DNA: TGTGCCAGCAGTTGGTCGGGACAGGGGGCGCGTTATGGCTACACCTTC.

In regard to this clonotype: A much more abundant neighbour one base away suggests this may be a read error. The chain links TRBV20-1 to TRBJ1-2, with TRBD1 identical over 8 bases. With 7 bases clipped from V and 5 bases from J, the junction kept 6 bases outside the gene matches. This CDR3 is built from 12 residues. Germline lookup yields CDR1 DFQATT and CDR2 SNEGSKA (reference sequence). The CDR3 here is CSVGRTGYGYTF. The CDR3 DNA reads as TGCAGTGTTGGCCGGACAGGGTATGGCTACACCTTC.

The J gene is TRBJ2-4, the V gene TRBV25-1; D ambiguous. TRBJ2-7 matches the DNA end more closely, so the J call is doubtful. Looked up from germline, CDR1 is MGHDK and CDR2 is SYGVNS. The CDR3 is 11 amino acids. The DNA of the CDR3 is TGTGCCAGCAGTGACATTGACGAGCAGTACTTC. Its protein product is CASSDIDEQYF.

This clonotype was recorded only once. The chain links TRBV9 to TRBJ2-5; D gene uncertain. The V gene lost 8 bases and the J gene lost 1 base, with 15 bases spanning the gap. CDR3 size: 14 residues. Germline values: CDR1 SGDLS, CDR2 YYNGEE. CDR3 DNA sequence: TGTGCCAGTGCGACAAACACCATCCAAGAGACCCAGTACTTC. Residues: CASATNTIQETQYF.

Turning to this clonotype: Germline is not matched at one junction end, which may reflect a read error. The rearrangement joins TRBV20-1 to TRBJ2-5; 8 nucleotides line up with TRBD2. Germline V gene data show CDR1 as DFQATT and CDR2 as SNEGSKA (reference sequence). The CDR3 is 14 residues long. CDR3 sequence (DNA): TGCAGTACTAGAATAGCGGGGTTCAGGGAGGCCCAGTACTTC. Its protein product is CSTRIAGFREAQYF.

CDR3 in amino acids: CASIDPASSGANVLTF. DNA of the CDR3: TGTGCCAGCATAGACCCAGCTAGCTCTGGGGCCAACGTCCTGACTTTC. V and J are TRBV12-3 or TRBV12-4 and TRBJ2-6; D is ambiguous. The ends were cut back, 7 bases at V and 0 bases at J, with 13 bases in the middle. This CDR3 is 16 amino acids long.

The J gene is TRBJ1-2, the V gene TRBV20-1; TRBD1 agrees at 7 bases. This CDR3 is 14 amino acids long. Germline V CDR1 and CDR2: DFQATT, SNEGSKA (reference sequence). The V segment lost 0 bases and the J segment 6 bases; nucleotides outside the gene matches: 7. CDR3 region: CSARDPGGGDGYTF. The CDR3 DNA reads as TGCAGTGCTAGAGACCCAGGGGGAGGAGATGGCTACACCTTC.